The T cell receptor (beta chain) under discussion was sequenced for a study of CD8 T cell repertoires and HIV-1 epitope variants (dated by TCRdb to the early 2020s). Notes on the research overall: Twenty-five peptides representing autologous and known Gag and Nef epitope variants were each used to stimulate T cells in separate culture wells. Control conditions included a CMV, EBV and flu peptide pool, the Ebola AY9 epitope as negative control, and a no-peptide well. The epitopes tested were three Gag epitope families plus Nef HW9 and YT9. T cells were enriched using the EasySep Human T Cell Enrichment Kit and then co-cultured with an equal number of autologous T cell-negative cells acting as antigen-presenting cells. Cultures were maintained for approximately ten days in IMDM with gentamicin, and half-media changes adding IL-2, IL-7 and IL-15 were performed on days 3 and 7. An aliquot of 1M T cells was saved as an uncultured baseline condition, separate from the approximately 75 T cell cultures. Running each culture condition in triplicate, except for one peptide done in duplicate, gave a total of 70 to 85 T cell cultures. The paper's findings and limits, for the study overall: Nine or ten antigen-specific TCR beta clonotypes were identified, of which over 5 appeared to be cross-reactive for autologous or known escape epitope variants. About 5 clonotypes recognized the Nef KF9 family and one the HW9 family, with no responses to the TAALDMSHF plasma variant. The assay identified only TCR beta chains and indicated proliferation to antigen, not T cell function or cytokine profile.

A remark on this clone: Its antigen remains undetermined. No base-level quality is on record; no much larger clone is a single base apart.

Deletion took 6 bases off V and 2 bases off J, with a span of 5 bases between the germline ends. Counted from cysteine to phenylalanine, this CDR3 has 12 amino acids. The read is trimmed to its CDR3 DNA, 36 bases read in frame from base 1. The germline V gene encodes CDR1 MNHNY and CDR2 SVGAGI (reference sequence). The EasySep Human CD8+ T Cell Enrichment Kit was used on day 10 to isolate CD8+ T cells from every culture. Sequencing of TCR beta CDR3 regions was done on the immunoSEQ platform at survey depth. The QIAamp DNA micro kit was used to extract genomic DNA from every cultured and uncultured CD8+ T cell population. The authors processed their data as follows. Samples with under 5,000 productive reads were excluded, and this exclusion removed about 6.5% of the roughly 80 HIV peptide-stimulated cultures. A MANAFEST web app trimmed sequences to CDR3 and removed nonproductive sequences, CDR3s under 5 amino acids, and those not starting C or ending F/W. Clonotypes were classified as antigen-specific only if expansion was observed in at least 2 of 3 replicates versus the no-peptide control at FDR 0.01, only within one epitope family. A frequency at least fivefold higher than in wells stimulated with peptides from other epitope families was additionally required for specific clonotypes. This is the immuneACCESS table as TCRdb keeps it, with only in-frame sequences that have V and J called. A part of the clones is gone; compared with another copy, unresolved V genes explain less than half, and the rest is unexplained. Clone size and V and J calls were adopted from that table, with D and trimming inferred from the DNA. The sample includes a few thousand clones, with under 70% observed a single time. Over 35% of the sample lies in the top ten.

The sequence came from a male donor with HIV. What was sequenced was cultured CD8+ T cells derived from PBMCs. The chain uses TRBV6-6 and TRBJ2-1, with no reliable assignment of the D segment. The CDR3 protein: CASSRPYNEQFF. The DNA sequence is TGTGCCAGCAGCCGACCCTACAATGAGCAGTTCTTC.